This T cell receptor (beta chain) comes out of a study of blood T cell repertoires in COVID-19. The CDR3 covers 15 residues. Trimming at V came to 3 bases and at J to 3 bases, leaving 4 bases not matched to a gene. Germline-derived CDR1 and CDR2 are KGHSH and LQKENI. Only in-frame clones appear in the TCRdb table, and some are missing; sequencing was by immunoSEQ multiplex PCR. The data show some 120,000 clones, with roughly four fifths seen just once and about 6% held by the top ten. The J gene is TRBJ1-5, the V gene TRBV18; 8 bases align to TRBD1. This TCR was sampled from an elderly man with COVID-19, enrolled during active disease. Sequenced: peripheral blood. CDR3 sequence (DNA): TGTGCCAGCTCACCCGGGACAGGACCCAATCAGCCCCAGCATTTT. Translated, it gives CASSPGTGPNQPQHF.